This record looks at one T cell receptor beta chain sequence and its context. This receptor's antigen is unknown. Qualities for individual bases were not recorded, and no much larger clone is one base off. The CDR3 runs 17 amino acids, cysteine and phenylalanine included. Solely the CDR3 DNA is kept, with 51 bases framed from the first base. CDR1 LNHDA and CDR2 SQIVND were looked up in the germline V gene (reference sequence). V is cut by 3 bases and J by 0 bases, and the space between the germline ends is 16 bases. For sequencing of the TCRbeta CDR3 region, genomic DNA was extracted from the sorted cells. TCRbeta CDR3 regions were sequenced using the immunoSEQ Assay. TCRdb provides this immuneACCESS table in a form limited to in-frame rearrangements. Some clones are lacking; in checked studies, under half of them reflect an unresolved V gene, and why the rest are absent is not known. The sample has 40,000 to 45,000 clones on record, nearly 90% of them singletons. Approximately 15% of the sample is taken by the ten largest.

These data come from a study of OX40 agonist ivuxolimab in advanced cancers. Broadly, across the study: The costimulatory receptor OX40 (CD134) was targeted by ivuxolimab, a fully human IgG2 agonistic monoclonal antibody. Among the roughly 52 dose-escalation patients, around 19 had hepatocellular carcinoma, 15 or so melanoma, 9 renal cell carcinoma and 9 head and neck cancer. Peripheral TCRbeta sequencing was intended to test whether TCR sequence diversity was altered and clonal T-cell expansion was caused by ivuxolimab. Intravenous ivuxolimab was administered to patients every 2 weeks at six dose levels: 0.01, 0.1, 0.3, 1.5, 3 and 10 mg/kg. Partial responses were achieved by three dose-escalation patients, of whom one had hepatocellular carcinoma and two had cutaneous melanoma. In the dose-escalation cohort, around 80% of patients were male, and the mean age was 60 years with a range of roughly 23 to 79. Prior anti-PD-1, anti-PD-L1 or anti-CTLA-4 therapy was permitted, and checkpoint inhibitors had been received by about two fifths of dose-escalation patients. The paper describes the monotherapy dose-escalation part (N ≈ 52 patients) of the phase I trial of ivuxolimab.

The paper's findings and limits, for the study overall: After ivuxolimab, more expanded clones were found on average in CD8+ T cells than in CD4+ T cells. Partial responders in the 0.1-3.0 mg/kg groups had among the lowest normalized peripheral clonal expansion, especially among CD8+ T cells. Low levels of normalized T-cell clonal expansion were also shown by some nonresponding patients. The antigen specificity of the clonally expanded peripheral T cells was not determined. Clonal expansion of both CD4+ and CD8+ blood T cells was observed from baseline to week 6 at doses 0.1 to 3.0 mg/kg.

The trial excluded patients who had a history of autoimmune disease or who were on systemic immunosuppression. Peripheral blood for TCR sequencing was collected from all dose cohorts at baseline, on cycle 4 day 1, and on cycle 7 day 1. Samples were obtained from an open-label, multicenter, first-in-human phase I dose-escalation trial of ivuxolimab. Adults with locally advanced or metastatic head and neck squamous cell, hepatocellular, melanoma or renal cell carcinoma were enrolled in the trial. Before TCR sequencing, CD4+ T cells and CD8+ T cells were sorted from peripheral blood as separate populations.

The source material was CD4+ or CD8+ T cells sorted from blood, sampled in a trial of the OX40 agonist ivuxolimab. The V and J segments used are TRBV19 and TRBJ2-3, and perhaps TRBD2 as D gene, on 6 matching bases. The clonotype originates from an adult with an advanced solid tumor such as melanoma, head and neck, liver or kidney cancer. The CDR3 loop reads CASSMRGETSSTDTQYF. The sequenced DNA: TGTGCCAGTAGTATGCGGGGTGAGACATCTAGCACAGATACGCAGTATTTT.